This TCR beta chain is from a study of identical twins. Findings and limits, study-wide: For out-of-frame alpha sequences shared by twins, low generation probability was in excess. Reduced insertions were recorded for abundant cord blood beta clonotypes, with no such pattern in memory repertoires.

This clonotype was counted between two and nine times. What it binds is not known. Germline lookup yields CDR1 SQVTM and CDR2 ANQGSEA. J was trimmed by 7 bases and V by 2 bases; bases with no gene match: 7. The CDR3 runs to 14 residues. MiXCR, run by TCRdb on the 5' RACE reads, gives a single entry per CDR3 protein. The sample has some 760,000 distinct CDR3 sequences, approximately 18% seen once. The same data also went into a second study, on T cells expressing NK-cell markers. That source notes: The TCR beta repertoires originated in sorted CD3+CD56+NKG2C+, CD3+CD56+NKG2C- and CD3+CD56-NKG2C+ T cells. The study found dominant NKG2C+ clonotypes at about 1.0-8% of CD8+ T cells in about six donors.

Specimen: PBMCs. The source of this sequence is a woman between 18 and 29 years old in good health. This chain connects TRBV29-1 to TRBJ2-5; 10 bases are shared with TRBD2. The CDR3 here is CSVELSSGSWTQYF. The DNA for the CDR3 is TGCAGCGTTGAATTGTCTAGCGGGAGTTGGACCCAGTACTTC.